This entry is about one TCR beta chain. Its antigen is still unknown. The sample belongs to a study of CD4 T cells in relation to SARS-CoV-2 and coronaviruses. The CDR3 totals 11 residues. V was trimmed by 1 base and J by 10 bases, leaving 5 bases between them. Germline V gene lookup returns CDR1 SGHAT and CDR2 FQNNGV. Clones were read by immunoSEQ multiplex PCR, and TCRdb kept only the in-frame ones, dropping some. The sample yields nearly 70,000 clones, 93% seen once. Unexposed donor CD4+ T cells date from about 2011-2018, before the COVID-19 pandemic. Study results and limitations: No donor gave both pre-pandemic and post-infection samples. The cross-reactivity analysis covered only spike protein, not other viral proteins. Around 60% of donors had memory CD4+ clonotypes crossrecognizing SARS-CoV-2 and common cold coronavirus spike. Culture-expanded clones reflect memory recall rather than primary priming during culture.

This clonotype originated in a human donor in good health. The source material was naive CD4+ T cells from PBMCs. Indicated subset: naive CD4+ T cells isolated by negative enrichment. V is TRBV11-2 and J is TRBJ2-1; no clear D. The CDR3 DNA reads TGTGCCAGCAGCTTAGTCGAGGAGCAGTTCTTC. The encoded protein is CASSLVEEQFF. Based on the CDR3 plus reference TRBV11-2 and TRBJ2-1, the full variable domain is EAGVAQSPRYKIIEKRQSVAFWCNPISGHATLYWYQQILGQGPKLLIQFQNNGVVDDSQLPKDRFSAERLKGVDSTLKIQPAKLEDSAVYLCASSLVEEQFFGPGTRLTVL.